This entry lists 7 T cell receptor beta chains sequenced from one sample in a study of T cell changes during pregnancy in multiple sclerosis. The assay was immunoSEQ multiplex PCR, and TCRdb's table has in-frame clones only and misses some. The sample lists roughly 80,000 clones; just over 90% were seen once. Sequences were derived from peripheral blood, sampled before pregnancy. The receptors stem from a female donor with multiple sclerosis, enrolled in a pregnancy study.

The CDR3 region has the DNA TGTGCCACCAGCAGAGAATCCCTTCGACAGACCTATAATTCACCCCTCCACTTT. This gives the protein CATSRESLRQTYNSPLHF. The chain links TRBV15 to TRBJ1-6; D perhaps matches TRBD1 (5 bases). The CDR3 loop spans 18 amino acids. The V end was cut by 0 bases, the J end by 2 bases, with 14 bases between. Germline V gene data show CDR1 as LNHNV and CDR2 as YYDKDF (reference sequence). Variable domain in full (rest from reference TRBV15 and TRBJ1-6): DAMVIQNPRYQVTQFGKPVTLSCSQTLNHNVMYWYQQKSSQAPKLLFHYYDKDFNNEADTPDNFQSRRPNTSFCFLDIRSPGLGDTAMYLCATSRESLRQTYNSPLHFGNGTRLTVT.

This clone has just one count. The V gene is TRBV5-1, the J gene TRBJ2-7; TRBD2 aligns across 10 bases. This CDR3 is 13 amino acids long. Germline loops: CDR1 SGHRS, CDR2 YFSETQ. Unmatched junction bases numbered 0, after V lost 0 bases and J lost 6 bases. CDR3 nucleotide sequence: TGCGCCAGCAGCTTGGAGCGGGGGGGCGAGCAGTACTTC. Its translation: CASSLERGGEQYF. The complete variable domain, with remaining parts taken from reference TRBV5-1 and TRBJ2-7, reads KAGVTQTPRYLIKTRGQQVTLSCSPISGHRSVSWYQQTPGQGLQFLFEYFSETQRNKGNFPGRFSGRQFSNSRSEMNVSTLELGDSALYLCASSLERGGEQYFGPGTRLTVT.

The chain joins TRBV15 to TRBJ1-6; D is unresolved. The ends were cut back, 3 bases at V and 5 bases at J, with 5 bases in the middle. This CDR3 spans 13 amino acids. Germline CDR1 reads LNHNV; CDR2 reads YYDKDF (reference sequence). The CDR3 nucleotides are TGTGCCACCAGCAGCACAGATAATTCACCCCTCCACTTT. Its protein is CATSSTDNSPLHF.

The rearrangement links TRBV27 to TRBJ2-2, with D perhaps matching TRBD1 (5 bases). The CDR3 covers 17 residues. V shed 1 base and J shed 2 bases, with 14 bases lying between them. Germline CDR1 and CDR2: MNHEY and SMNVEV (reference sequence). CDR3 sequence reads: CASSLLGLQINTGELFF. CDR3 DNA sequence: TGTGCCAGCAGTTTATTGGGGCTACAGATAAACACCGGGGAGCTGTTTTTT.

CDR3 amino acids: CASSGGTGIYNEQFF. The CDR3 DNA reads TGTGCCAGCTCCGGCGGGACAGGGATTTACAATGAGCAGTTCTTC. The chain carries TRBV7-9 and TRBJ2-1; TRBD1 aligns across 9 bases. Germline lookup yields CDR1 SEHNR and CDR2 FQNEAQ (reference sequence). J gave up 4 bases and V 8 bases, and 9 bases lay outside the gene matches. CDR3 size: 15 residues.

The V gene is TRBV30, the J gene TRBJ1-1, with D uncertain. CDR3 length equals 12 residues. Germline assignment: CDR1 GTSNPN and CDR2 SVGIG (reference sequence). The V and J ends lost 5 bases and 1 base respectively, with 8 bases between them. CDR3 DNA sequence: TGTGCCTGGTCCGGGGAGAACACTGAAGCTTTCTTT. This gives the protein CAWSGENTEAFF.

This chain uses TRBV6-1 with TRBJ1-3; D uncertain. Germline CDR1 MNHNS, CDR2 SASEGT. V shed 3 bases and J shed 4 bases, with 10 bases lying between them. The CDR3 runs 14 residues. Here the CDR3 reads CASSDAGSGNTIYF. CDR3 DNA sequence: TGTGCCAGCAGTGACGCAGGCTCCGGAAACACCATATATTTT.